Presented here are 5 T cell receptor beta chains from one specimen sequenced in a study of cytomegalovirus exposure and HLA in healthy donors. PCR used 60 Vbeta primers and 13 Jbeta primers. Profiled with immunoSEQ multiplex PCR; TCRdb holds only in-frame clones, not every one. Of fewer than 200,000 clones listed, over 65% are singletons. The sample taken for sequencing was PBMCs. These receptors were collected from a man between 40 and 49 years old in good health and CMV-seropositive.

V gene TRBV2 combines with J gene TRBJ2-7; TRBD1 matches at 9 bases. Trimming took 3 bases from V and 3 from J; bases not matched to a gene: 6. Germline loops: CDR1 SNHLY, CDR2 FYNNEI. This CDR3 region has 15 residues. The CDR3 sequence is CASSERDRDYYEQYF. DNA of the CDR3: TGTGCCAGCAGTGAGCGGGACAGGGACTACTACGAGCAGTACTTC.

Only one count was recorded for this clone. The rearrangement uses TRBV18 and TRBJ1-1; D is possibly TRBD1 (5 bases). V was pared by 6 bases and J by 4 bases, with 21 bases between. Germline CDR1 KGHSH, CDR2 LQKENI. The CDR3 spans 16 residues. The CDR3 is CASSPTGYGDRTEAFF. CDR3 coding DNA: TGTGCCAGCTCCCCAACAGGTTACGGTGATCGCACTGAAGCTTTCTTT. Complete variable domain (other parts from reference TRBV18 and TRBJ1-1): NAGVMQNPRHLVRRRGQEARLRCSPMKGHSHVYWYRQLPEEGLKFMVYLQKENIIDESGMPKERFSAEFPKEGPSILRIQQVVRGDSAAYFCASSPTGYGDRTEAFFGQGTRLTVV.

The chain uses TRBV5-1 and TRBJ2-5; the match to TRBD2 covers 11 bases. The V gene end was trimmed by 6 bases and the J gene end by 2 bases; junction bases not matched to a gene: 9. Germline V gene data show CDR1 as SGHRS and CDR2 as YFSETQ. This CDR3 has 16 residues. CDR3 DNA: TGCGCCAGCACCCACTGGGCTAGCGGGGGGCAAGAGACCCAGTACTTC. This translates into CASTHWASGGQETQYF.

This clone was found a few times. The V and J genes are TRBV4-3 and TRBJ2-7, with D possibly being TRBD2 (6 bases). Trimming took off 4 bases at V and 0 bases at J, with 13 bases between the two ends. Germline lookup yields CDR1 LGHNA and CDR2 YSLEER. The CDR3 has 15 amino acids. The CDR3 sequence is CASSLSQGGSYEQYF. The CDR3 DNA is TGCGCCAGCAGCCTTTCCCAGGGAGGCTCCTACGAGCAGTACTTC.

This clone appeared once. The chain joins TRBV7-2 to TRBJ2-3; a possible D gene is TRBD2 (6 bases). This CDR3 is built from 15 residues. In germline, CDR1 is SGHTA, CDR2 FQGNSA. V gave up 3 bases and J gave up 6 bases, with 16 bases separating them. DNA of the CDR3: TGTGCCAGCAGCTTGTTTCGGGACTGGGTTGATACGCAGTATTTT. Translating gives CASSLFRDWVDTQYF.